This T cell receptor (beta chain) came from a study of blood T cells in healthy people across ages. PCR was performed a second time for roughly 7 to 11 cycles using a sample-barcoded 5' primer and a J-beta primer mix. TCRdb redid the calling of the 5' RACE reads with MiXCR, one entry per CDR3 protein. Here the sample spans over 1,200,000 distinct CDR3 sequences, 45% to 70% being singletons. Per the germline V gene, CDR1 is MNHEY and CDR2 is SMNVEV (reference sequence). The V gene end was trimmed by 6 bases and the J gene end by 3 bases; junction bases not matched to a gene: 16. The CDR3 is 17 residues long.

The sequenced material came from blood. This sequence joins TRBV27 and TRBJ2-7; TRBD2 aligns across 8 bases. This clonotype was sampled from a man aged 18 to 29 in good health. CDR3 sequence reads: CASSYAGGVTSLYEQYF. The CDR3 DNA reads as TGTGCCAGCAGCTACGCGGGGGGCGTAACAAGCCTCTACGAGCAGTACTTC.